The entry below describes one T cell receptor (beta chain). Its antigen is not identified. Profiling relied on immunoSEQ multiplex PCR, and the TCRdb table lists in-frame clones only, not all of them. This sample carries roughly 660,000 clones, roughly 88% of them seen once, and the ten largest clones take roughly 36%. The data were obtained in a study of shared clonotypes between healthy human individuals. Study-level points and caveats: Naive subsets, compared against memory subsets, generally had larger estimated richness values. The sharing of around 5% of naive CD4 clonotypes was seen across a few donors.

Germline CDR1 MNHEY, CDR2 SVGAGI. V gave up 5 bases and J gave up 3 bases; unmatched junction bases: 8. The CDR3 has 15 residues. The specimen was memory CD8+ T cells from PBMCs. Documented subset: CD45RO+ cells pooled with CCR7-negative TemRA cells. The chain combines TRBV6-5 with TRBJ2-7; 9 bases align to TRBD1. The sequence was obtained from a young man in good health. Some clones in this sample may be carry-over from other donors' samples. The CDR3 spells CASSPRQGGYYEQYF. The CDR3, as DNA: TGTGCCAGCAGTCCAAGACAGGGGGGATACTACGAGCAGTACTTC.